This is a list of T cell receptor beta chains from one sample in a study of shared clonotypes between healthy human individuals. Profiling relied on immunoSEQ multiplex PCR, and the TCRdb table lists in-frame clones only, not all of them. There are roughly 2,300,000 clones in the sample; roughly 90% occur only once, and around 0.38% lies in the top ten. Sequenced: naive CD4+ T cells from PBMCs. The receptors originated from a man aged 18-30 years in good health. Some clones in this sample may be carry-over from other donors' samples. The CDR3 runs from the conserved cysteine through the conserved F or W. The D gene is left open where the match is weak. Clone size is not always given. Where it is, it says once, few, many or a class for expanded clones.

CASSTGDGRYWGYTF | TGTGCCAGTAGTACCGGGGACGGGAGGTATTGGGGCTACACCTTC | . | TRBV19 | . | TRBJ1-2
CASSLLDRVRETQYF | TGCGCCAGCAGCTTATTGGACAGGGTTCGGGAGACCCAGTACTTC | . | TRBV5-1 | TRBD1 | TRBJ2-5
CASSLGGSSQETQYF | TGCGCCAGCAGCTTGGGCGGGAGTTCGCAAGAGACCCAGTACTTC | . | TRBV5-1 | TRBD2 | TRBJ2-5
CASSFQWQPQHF | TGTGCCAGCAGCTTCCAATGGCAGCCCCAGCATTTT | once | TRBV28 | . | TRBJ1-5
CASSSRPPWETQYF | TGTGCCAGCAGTTCTAGACCCCCGTGGGAGACCCAGTACTTC | . | TRBV28 | . | TRBJ2-5
CASSLRESGANVLTF | TGTGCCAGCAGCCTCCGGGAGTCAGGGGCCAACGTCCTGACTTTC | . | TRBV7-2 | . | TRBJ2-6
CASSRDGNTGELFF | TGCGCCAGCAGCCGGGACGGTAACACCGGGGAGCTGTTTTTT | once | TRBV4-1 | . | TRBJ2-2
CASSPEGREKLFF | TGTGCCAGCTCCCCCGAGGGGCGAGAAAAACTGTTTTTT | . | TRBV18 | . | TRBJ1-4
CASSLTAGAGTDTQYF | TGTGCCAGCAGCTTAACGGCGGGAGCAGGCACAGATACGCAGTATTTT | once | TRBV7-3 | TRBD2 | TRBJ2-3
CASSADRNQPQHF | TGTGCCAGCAGTGCCGACAGAAATCAGCCCCAGCATTTT | . | TRBV6-1 | . | TRBJ1-5
CASSPNRQGLRGTQYF | TGTGCCAGCAGCCCGAACAGACAGGGACTTCGGGGGACCCAGTACTTC | . | TRBV7-2 | . | TRBJ2-5
CASSLAGPTDTQYF | TGTGCCAGCAGTCTAGCGGGACCCACAGATACGCAGTATTTT | . | TRBV28 | TRBD2 | TRBJ2-3
CASSLSSGGLNEKLFF | TGTGCCAGCAGCCTGTCCTCAGGGGGCCTAAATGAAAAACTGTTTTTT | . | TRBV14 | TRBD1 | TRBJ1-4
CASSPRAGNTIYF | TGTGCCAGCAGCCCCCGTGCTGGAAACACCATATATTTT | . | TRBV4-2 | . | TRBJ1-3
CASSPGGYGVYEQFF | TGTGCCAGCAGCCCAGGGGGCTACGGAGTTTATGAGCAGTTCTTC | . | TRBV7-2 | TRBD1 | TRBJ2-1
CASSIGGAESGNTIYF | TGTGCCAGTAGTATAGGAGGGGCAGAGTCTGGAAACACCATATATTTT | once | TRBV19 | . | TRBJ1-3
CASSLSSSPTDTQYF | TGCGCCAGCAGCTTGTCTAGCTCACCCACAGATACGCAGTATTTT | . | TRBV5-1 | . | TRBJ2-3
CASSLDSGISSTQYF | TGTGCCAGCAGCTTAGATAGCGGGATAAGTTCCACGCAGTATTTT | . | TRBV7-8 | TRBD2 | TRBJ2-3
CASSPVAGVEKLFF | TGTGCCAGCAGCCCCGTTGCGGGAGTTGAAAAACTGTTTTTT | . | TRBV6-6 | . | TRBJ1-4
CASSVGLTDTQYF | TGTGCCAGCAGCGTCGGCCTCACAGATACGCAGTATTTT | . | TRBV9 | . | TRBJ2-3
CASSPLGQLHGYTF | TGTGCCAGCTCACCACTGGGACAACTCCATGGCTACACCTTC | . | TRBV18 | . | TRBJ1-2
CASSLSGRQGNTEAFF | TGTGCCAGCAGTTTATCAGGTAGGCAGGGGAACACTGAAGCTTTCTTT | . | TRBV27 | . | TRBJ1-1
CASRARSGRRTGELFF | TGTGCCAGCAGGGCTCGAAGCGGGAGACGAACCGGGGAGCTGTTTTTT | . | TRBV28 | TRBD2 | TRBJ2-2
CASSLDVRLFF | TGTGCCAGCAGCTTAGACGTGAGGCTGTTTTTT | . | TRBV7-9 | . | TRBJ1-4
CASSLVGGAGTEAFF | TGTGCCAGCAGCTTAGTTGGGGGCGCGGGCACTGAAGCTTTCTTT | . | TRBV7-2 | . | TRBJ1-1
CASTRTAPQPQHF | TGTGCCAGCACCCGGACAGCACCCCAGCCCCAGCATTTT | . | TRBV2 | . | TRBJ1-5
CAWSIGQGASQPQHF | TGTGCCTGGAGTATAGGACAGGGGGCTAGTCAGCCCCAGCATTTT | . | TRBV30 | TRBD1 | TRBJ1-5
CASSGPGGMTTEAFF | TGTGCCAGCAGCGGACCAGGGGGCATGACCACTGAAGCTTTCTTT | . | TRBV7-8 | TRBD1 | TRBJ1-1
CASSVGRGDKQYF | TGTGCCAGCAGCGTAGGACGGGGGGACAAACAGTACTTC | . | TRBV9 | . | TRBJ2-7
CASGLVLGEKHEQFF | TGTGCTAGTGGTTTGGTACTTGGGGAAAAGCATGAGCAGTTCTTC | once | TRBV12-5 | . | TRBJ2-1
CASQTGMYTEAFF | TGTGCCAGTCAGACAGGGATGTACACTGAAGCTTTCTTT | . | TRBV19 | TRBD1 | TRBJ1-1
CASSDPTRDLNQPQHF | TGTGCCAGCAGCGATCCGACCCGGGACCTCAATCAGCCCCAGCATTTT | few | TRBV28 | . | TRBJ1-5
CASSLEYSSLAGSYEQYF | TGTGCCAGCAGCTTAGAATATAGTTCGCTAGCGGGGTCCTACGAGCAGTACTTC | . | TRBV11-2 | TRBD2 | TRBJ2-7
CASSLTPSSYNSPLHF | TGTGCCAGCAGTTTAACCCCCAGCTCCTATAATTCACCCCTCCACTTT | once | TRBV27 | . | TRBJ1-6
CASSGTELNIQYF | TGTGCCAGCAGTGGTACAGAACTAAACATTCAGTACTTC | . | TRBV6-4 | . | TRBJ2-4
CASSSPPGGGDQPQHF | TGTGCCAGCAGTTCCCCCCCTGGAGGGGGCGATCAGCCCCAGCATTTT | . | TRBV28 | TRBD1 | TRBJ1-5
CASSSLPANTGELFF | TGTGCCAGCAGCTCGTTGCCCGCGAACACCGGGGAGCTGTTTTTT | . | TRBV6-6 | . | TRBJ2-2
CASPEEVDEQFF | TGTGCCAGTCCTGAGGAGGTCGATGAGCAGTTCTTC | . | TRBV28 | . | TRBJ2-1
CASSLDLADTQYF | TGTGCCAGCAGCTTAGATTTGGCAGATACGCAGTATTTT | . | TRBV11-1 | . | TRBJ2-3
CASRGAGNTEAFF | TGTGCCAGCAGAGGGGCGGGAAACACTGAAGCTTTCTTT | . | TRBV5-6 | . | TRBJ1-1
CASSLATGVRGYTF | TGTGCCAGCAGTTTGGCGACAGGGGTACGGGGCTACACCTTC | once | TRBV28 | TRBD1 | TRBJ1-2
CASSVAPPQASGSGYEQYF | TGTGCCAGCAGCGTAGCTCCCCCCCAGGCTAGCGGGAGTGGGTACGAGCAGTACTTC | . | TRBV9 | TRBD2 | TRBJ2-7
CASSLDVSANTEAFF | TGTGCCAGCAGCTTAGATGTTTCAGCAAACACTGAAGCTTTCTTT | . | TRBV11-2 | . | TRBJ1-1
CASMGVQYNEQFF | TGTGCCAGCATGGGCGTACAATACAATGAGCAGTTCTTC | . | TRBV6-5 | . | TRBJ2-1
CASSELPGSGGNQPQHF | TGTGCCAGCAGTGAGCTGCCCGGGTCAGGGGGCAATCAGCCCCAGCATTTT | . | TRBV6-1 | . | TRBJ1-5
CASSVEERQVQETQYF | TGTGCCAGCAGCGTAGAGGAAAGACAGGTCCAAGAGACCCAGTACTTC | . | TRBV9 | . | TRBJ2-5
CASSLVWTGNEKLFF | TGCGCCAGCAGCTTGGTTTGGACAGGTAATGAAAAACTGTTTTTT | few | TRBV5-1 | TRBD1 | TRBJ1-4
CASSQGQGLSEAFF | TGCGCCAGCAGCCAAGGTCAGGGGTTATCTGAAGCTTTCTTT | few | TRBV4-1 | . | TRBJ1-1
CAISERGVPDEQFF | TGTGCCATCAGTGAGCGGGGCGTGCCAGATGAGCAGTTCTTC | . | TRBV10-3 | . | TRBJ2-1
CASSPAGRNEQFF | TGCGCCAGCAGCCCAGCGGGACGGAATGAGCAGTTCTTC | once | TRBV5-1 | TRBD2 | TRBJ2-1
CASGNHRGNVYEQYF | TGTGCCAGCGGGAATCACAGGGGAAATGTATACGAGCAGTACTTC | . | TRBV27 | TRBD1 | TRBJ2-7
CASSVAAGTSYEQYF | TGTGCCAGTAGTGTAGCCGCGGGAACAAGCTACGAGCAGTACTTC | . | TRBV19 | . | TRBJ2-7
CASSSGTIAVYEQYF | TGTGCCAGCAGCTCCGGGACCATAGCGGTATACGAGCAGTACTTC | . | TRBV7-2 | . | TRBJ2-7
CASSLGSRLTSYEQYF | TGCGCCAGCAGCCTGGGATCCAGGCTGACCTCCTACGAGCAGTACTTC | . | TRBV5-1 | . | TRBJ2-7
CASSDIGAGNQPQHF | TGTGCCAGCAGTGACATAGGGGCTGGCAATCAGCCCCAGCATTTT | . | TRBV6-1 | . | TRBJ1-5
CASRPQAVNTGELFF | TGTGCCAGCAGACCCCAGGCGGTGAACACCGGGGAGCTGTTTTTT | . | TRBV27 | . | TRBJ2-2
CATRGRREAFF | TGTGCCACCAGAGGGCGGCGTGAAGCTTTCTTT | . | TRBV7-2 | . | TRBJ1-1